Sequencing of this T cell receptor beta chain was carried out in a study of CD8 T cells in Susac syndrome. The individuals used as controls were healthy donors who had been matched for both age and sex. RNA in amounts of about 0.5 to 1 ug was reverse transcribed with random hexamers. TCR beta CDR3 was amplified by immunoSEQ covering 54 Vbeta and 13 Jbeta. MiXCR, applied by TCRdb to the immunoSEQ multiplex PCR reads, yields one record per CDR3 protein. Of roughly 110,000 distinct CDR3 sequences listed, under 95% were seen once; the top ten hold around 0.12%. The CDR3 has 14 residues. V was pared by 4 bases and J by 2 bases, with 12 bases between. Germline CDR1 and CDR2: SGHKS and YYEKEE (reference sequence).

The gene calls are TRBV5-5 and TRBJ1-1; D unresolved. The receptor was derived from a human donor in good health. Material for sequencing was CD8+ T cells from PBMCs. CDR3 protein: CASSAGPLNTEAFF. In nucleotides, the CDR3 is TGTGCCAGCAGCGCCGGGCCTCTTAACACTGAAGCTTTCTTT.